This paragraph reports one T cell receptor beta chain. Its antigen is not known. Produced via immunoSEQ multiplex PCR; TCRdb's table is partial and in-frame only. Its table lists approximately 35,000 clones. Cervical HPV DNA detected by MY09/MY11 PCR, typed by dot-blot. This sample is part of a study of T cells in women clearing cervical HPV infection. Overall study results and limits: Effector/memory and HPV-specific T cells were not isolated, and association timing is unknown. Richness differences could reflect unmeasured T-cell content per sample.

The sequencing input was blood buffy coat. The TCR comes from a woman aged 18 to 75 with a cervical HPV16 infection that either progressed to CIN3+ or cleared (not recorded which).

CDR3 bases read: TGTGCCAGTAGTATTAGGGGGCAAGACACTGAA. Translation gives CASSIRGQDTE. The complete CDR3 protein is CASSIRGQDTEAFF. The chain uses TRBV19 and TRBJ1-1; TRBD1 agrees at 7 bases. The read stops 3 residues short of the end of the CDR3; the missing end is completed from the germline J gene. V trimming: 3 bases; J trimming: 3 bases; junction bases outside the gene matches: 4. The CDR3 has 14 amino acids. Per the germline V gene, CDR1 is LNHDA and CDR2 is SQIVND (reference sequence).